The 24 T cell receptor beta chains below come from one sample, sequenced in a study of cytomegalovirus exposure and HLA in healthy donors. In the PCR, 60 Vbeta and 13 Jbeta primers were used. The assay was immunoSEQ multiplex PCR, and TCRdb's table has in-frame clones only and misses some. The profile covers approximately 250,000 clones, with about 77% appearing a single time and about 0.47% taken by the ten largest. The material sequenced was PBMCs. The origin of the receptors is a boy aged 5-17 years in good health and CMV-seronegative.

The rearrangement uses TRBV30 and TRBJ1-1; maybe TRBD1 (5 bases). The V gene's germline CDR1 is GTSNPN and CDR2 SVGIG (reference sequence). V gave up 5 bases and J gave up 13 bases, with 35 bases separating them. The CDR3 spans 17 residues. CDR3 residues: CAWFPYLGGEEEWGGFF. CDR3 nucleotides: TGTGCCTGGTTCCCGTATTTGGGAGGGGAAGAGGAATGGGGGGGTTTCTTT.

Remarks on this clone: The germline gene is not matched at one end of the junction; a read error may be the cause. Other DNA sequences in this sample translate to the same CDR3. The chain recombines TRBV7-9 with TRBJ1-5, with D unclear. CDR1 and CDR2 from the germline V gene are SEHNR and FQNEAQ (reference sequence). The CDR3 is 15 residues long. The CDR3 sequence: CASSPRGVGNQPQHF. CDR3 DNA sequence: TGTGCCAGCAGCCCCCGGGGTGTGGGCAACCAGCCCCAGCATTTT.

The chain links TRBV5-5 to TRBJ1-1; TRBD1 matches at 9 bases. The V and J ends lost 4 bases and 5 bases, in that order; junction bases with no gene match: 6. CDR3 length: 14 residues. CDR1 is SGHKS, CDR2 YYEKEE, per germline (reference sequence). CDR3 protein: CASSLTGGGTEAFF. The CDR3 DNA is TGTGCCAGCAGCCTGACAGGGGGTGGGACTGAAGCTTTCTTT.

The chain is built from TRBV19 and TRBJ2-5; the match to TRBD2 covers 11 bases. The CDR3 has 16 amino acids. V dropped 3 bases and J dropped 2; count of bases not matched to a gene: 5. Per the germline V gene, CDR1 is LNHDA and CDR2 is SQIVND (reference sequence). In DNA, the CDR3 is TGTGCCAGTAGTATCCCGACTAGCGGGGATCAAGAGACCCAGTACTTC. Its protein is CASSIPTSGDQETQYF.

The table lists this clone with a count of one. The rearrangement uses TRBV7-3 and TRBJ2-3, with 12 bases fitting TRBD2. The CDR3 loop spans 16 amino acids. CDR1 and CDR2 from the germline V gene are SGHTA and FQGTGA. The V and J ends lost 6 bases and 5 bases, in that order; junction bases with no gene match: 9. The CDR3 DNA sequence: TGTGCCAGCAGTTTCCTAGCGGGGGGGTTGGGAGATACGCAGTATTTT. It codes for CASSFLAGGLGDTQYF.

This chain joins TRBV5-1 and TRBJ1-2, with 8 bases lining up with TRBD1. The germline V gene has CDR1 SGHRS and CDR2 YFSETQ. The CDR3 loop spans 13 amino acids. J gave up 8 bases and V 4 bases, and 7 bases lay outside the gene matches. The CDR3 bases are TGCGCCAGCAGCCAGGGGGCATTGTCAGGCTACACCTTC. Amino acid sequence: CASSQGALSGYTF.

The chain carries TRBV4-1 and TRBJ2-1; the match to TRBD2 covers 14 bases. This CDR3 contains 18 residues. J was trimmed by 4 bases and V by 3 bases; bases with no gene match: 8. The germline V gene encodes CDR1 MGHRA and CDR2 YSYEKL. CDR3 protein: CASSQSATSGRVYNEQFF. DNA for the CDR3: TGCGCCAGCAGCCAGTCCGCGACTAGCGGGAGGGTATACAATGAGCAGTTCTTC.

This chain uses TRBV30 with TRBJ1-1, with D tentatively TRBD1 (5 bases). The V end was cut by 5 bases, the J end by 4 bases, with 17 bases between. The CDR3 extends over 14 amino acids. Germline CDR1 and CDR2: GTSNPN and SVGIG (reference sequence). The CDR3 DNA sequence: TGTGCCTGGGAACGGGGGGGGACGGGCACTGAAGCTTTCTTT. It is translated as CAWERGGTGTEAFF.

The J gene is TRBJ2-7, the V gene TRBV7-9; D call uncertain. The CDR3 is 12 amino acids. Germline V gene sequence: CDR1 SEHNR, CDR2 FQNEAQ (reference sequence). The ends were cut back, 5 bases at V and 1 base at J, with 6 bases in the middle. In DNA, the CDR3 is TGTGCCAGCAGCCAAGCGTCCTACGAGCAGTACTTC. Residues: CASSQASYEQYF. The complete variable domain, with remaining parts taken from reference TRBV7-9 and TRBJ2-7, reads DTGVSQNPRHKITKRGQNVTFRCDPISEHNRLYWYRQTLGQGPEFLTYFQNEAQLEKSRLLSDRFSAERPKGSFSTLEIQRTEQGDSAMYLCASSQASYEQYFGPGTRLTVT.

With respect to this clone: One junction end disagrees with the germline gene, perhaps due to a read error. The rearrangement uses TRBV30 and TRBJ1-5; no definite D call. CDR1 and CDR2 (germline): GTSNPN, SVGIG (reference sequence). The CDR3 has 12 amino acids. CDR3 protein: CAWRTAAQPQHF. DNA of the CDR3: TGTGCTTGGAGAACAGCCGCTCAGCCCCAGCATTTT.

The chain joins TRBV7-2 to TRBJ1-2; 8 bases align to TRBD1. This CDR3 is 14 amino acids long. After removal of 10 bases from V and 1 base from J, the junction contained 8 bases not matched to a gene. Germline assignment: CDR1 SGHTA and CDR2 FQGNSA. The CDR3 loop reads CAITGQEINYGYTF. The CDR3 DNA reads as TGTGCCATTACGGGACAGGAAATTAACTATGGCTACACCTTC.

This sequence joins TRBV11-3 and TRBJ2-5; perhaps TRBD2 as D (6 bases). This CDR3 region has 11 residues. Germline V lookup: CDR1 SGHNT, CDR2 YENEEA. Trimming took 1 base from V and 13 from J, leaving 10 bases between them. In DNA, the CDR3 is TGTGCCAGCAGCTTAGGGCGGGACCTGTACTTC. This translates into CASSLGRDLYF.

V and J are TRBV5-4 and TRBJ2-7; 13 nucleotides align to TRBD2. Germline V gene data show CDR1 as SGHNT and CDR2 as YYREEE (reference sequence). V was clipped by 4 bases and J by 4 bases; unmatched bases: 8. This CDR3 is 16 amino acids long. The CDR3 DNA is TGTGCCAGCAGCCTAAGGACTAGCGGGAGTCGGTACGAGCAGTACTTC. This translates into CASSLRTSGSRYEQYF.

The rearrangement uses TRBV19 and TRBJ2-7, with 9 nucleotides matching TRBD2. CDR1 LNHDA and CDR2 SQIVND come from the germline V gene (reference sequence). V shed 4 bases, J shed 6 bases, and the junction held 4 bases outside the gene matches. This CDR3 comprises 13 residues. The CDR3 DNA reads as TGTGCCAGTAGTAGCGGGAGGGCTGGCGAGCAGTACTTC. Its translation is CASSSGRAGEQYF.

The CDR3 bases are TGTGCCAGCAGCTTTTCAAGCGCTGAAGCTTTCTTT. It encodes CASSFSSAEAFF. V gene TRBV7-8 combines with J gene TRBJ1-1; the D is unclear. The length of the CDR3 is 12 residues. V dropped 3 bases and J dropped 6 bases, with 8 bases sitting between them. Per germline, CDR1 SGHVS and CDR2 FQNEAQ.

This clone has just one count. Here the CDR3 reads CASSLVPGSSYNEQFF. The CDR3 nucleotides are TGCGCCAGCAGCTTGGTTCCGGGGAGCTCCTACAATGAGCAGTTCTTC. The V call is TRBV5-1, the J call TRBJ2-1, with D perhaps TRBD2 (5 bases). Germline-derived CDR1 and CDR2 are SGHRS and YFSETQ. The CDR3 contains 16 residues. V was clipped by 0 bases and J by 0 bases, with 10 bases between them.

This CDR3 reads CASSLANGQLLGYTF. The CDR3 nucleotides are TGTGCCAGCAGCTTAGCGAATGGACAGCTCCTCGGCTACACCTTC. The V gene is TRBV7-9, the J gene TRBJ1-2; D might be TRBD1 (6 bases). The germline gives CDR1 SEHNR, CDR2 FQNEAQ (reference sequence). The CDR3 sequence is 15 residues long. Trimming removed 0 bases at V and 8 bases at J, with 16 bases between.

This chain joins TRBV30 and TRBJ2-1, with TRBD2 matching over 13 bases. The CDR3 has 19 amino acids. Looked up from germline, CDR1 is GTSNPN and CDR2 is SVGIG (reference sequence). V shed 1 base and J 0 bases; nucleotides not matched to a gene: 9. The CDR3 spells CAWSAWTSGSWSSYNEQFF. The CDR3 nucleotides are TGTGCCTGGAGTGCGTGGACTAGCGGGAGCTGGAGCTCCTACAATGAGCAGTTCTTC.

The V gene is TRBV27, the J gene TRBJ2-1; D possibly corresponds to TRBD2 (5 bases). The CDR3 is 14 residues long. Deletions cut 6 bases from V and 2 bases from J, with 11 bases between. Germline CDR1 is MNHEY and CDR2 is SMNVEV (reference sequence). CDR3 residues: CASRPGIAYNEQFF. The CDR3 DNA follows: TGTGCCAGCAGGCCCGGGATAGCCTACAATGAGCAGTTCTTC.

This chain links TRBV5-6 with TRBJ2-5; D uncertain. This CDR3 is 14 amino acids long. Germline V lookup: CDR1 SGHDT, CDR2 YYEEEE. Deletions cut 3 bases from V and 4 bases from J, with 13 bases between. CDR3 DNA: TGTGCCAGCAGCTCCGTTGGGCTGGGAGAGACCCAGTACTTC. This gives the protein CASSSVGLGETQYF.

The chain recombines TRBV19 with TRBJ1-2; no firm D call. Germline V gene sequence: CDR1 LNHDA, CDR2 SQIVND (reference sequence). V lost 3 bases, J lost 8 bases, and 16 bases lay in between. This CDR3 has 14 amino acids. The CDR3 region is CASSIQEQAGGYTF. CDR3 sequence (DNA): TGTGCCAGTAGTATTCAGGAGCAGGCGGGCGGCTACACCTTC.

The gene calls are TRBV5-1 and TRBJ2-5; D perhaps matches TRBD2 (6 bases). Trimming took 4 bases from V and 2 from J, leaving 12 bases between them. CDR3 size: 14 residues. CDR1 is SGHRS and CDR2 is YFSETQ in the germline V gene. The CDR3 protein is CASSGGNRQETQYF. Here the CDR3 DNA reads TGCGCCAGCAGCGGCGGGAATAGGCAAGAGACCCAGTACTTC.

The CDR3 nucleotides are TGTGCCAGTAGTATACCCGGCAGGGTCTACACCTTC. Encoded protein: CASSIPGRVYTF. This chain links TRBV19 with TRBJ1-2; tentative D call: TRBD1 (5 bases). V was clipped by 2 bases and J by 10 bases, with 11 bases between them. CDR1 and CDR2 (germline): LNHDA, SQIVND (reference sequence). The CDR3 totals 12 residues.

V usage is TRBV19 and J usage is TRBJ2-1, with 13 bases that match TRBD2. Germline values: CDR1 LNHDA, CDR2 SQIVND (reference sequence). CDR3 length equals 16 residues. The V gene end was trimmed by 3 bases and the J gene end by 7 bases; junction bases not matched to a gene: 6. The chain's CDR3 is CASSMGTSGEGNEQFF. CDR3 bases: TGTGCCAGTAGTATGGGGACTAGCGGGGAGGGGAATGAGCAGTTCTTC.